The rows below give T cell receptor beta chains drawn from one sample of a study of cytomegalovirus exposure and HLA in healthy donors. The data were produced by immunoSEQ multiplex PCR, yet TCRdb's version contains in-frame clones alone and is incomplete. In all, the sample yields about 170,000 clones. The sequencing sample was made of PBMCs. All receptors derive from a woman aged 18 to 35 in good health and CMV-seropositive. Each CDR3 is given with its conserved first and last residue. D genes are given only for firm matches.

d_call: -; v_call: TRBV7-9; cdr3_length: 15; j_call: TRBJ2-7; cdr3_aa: CASSPGPGLLYEQYF; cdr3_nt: TGTGCCAGCAGCCCGGGGCCGGGACTCCTCTACGAGCAGTACTTC
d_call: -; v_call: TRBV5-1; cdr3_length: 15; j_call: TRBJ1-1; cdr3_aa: CASSPKQGLNTEAFF; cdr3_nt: TGCGCCAGCAGCCCCAAACAGGGTTTGAACACTGAAGCTTTCTTT
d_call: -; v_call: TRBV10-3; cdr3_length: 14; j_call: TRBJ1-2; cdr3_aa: CAISESGGSYGYTF; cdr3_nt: TGTGCCATCAGTGAGTCGGGGGGAAGCTATGGCTACACCTTC
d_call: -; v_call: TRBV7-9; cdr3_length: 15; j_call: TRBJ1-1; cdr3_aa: CASSFSGGSGTEAFF; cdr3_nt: TGTGCCAGCAGCTTCTCCGGCGGAAGCGGCACTGAAGCTTTCTTT
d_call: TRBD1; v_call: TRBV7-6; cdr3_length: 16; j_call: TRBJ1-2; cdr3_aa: CASSPTGTGGLYGYTF; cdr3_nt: TGTGCCAGCAGCCCCACCGGGACAGGGGGCTTGTATGGCTACACCTTC
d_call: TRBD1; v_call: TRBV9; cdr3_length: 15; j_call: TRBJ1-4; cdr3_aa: CASSARDRGHEKLFF; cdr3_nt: TGTGCCAGCAGCGCCCGGGACAGGGGGCATGAAAAACTGTTTTTT
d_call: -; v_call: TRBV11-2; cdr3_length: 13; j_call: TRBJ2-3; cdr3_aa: CASSPLEGGTQYF; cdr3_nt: TGTGCCAGCAGCCCTCTCGAAGGAGGTACGCAGTATTTT
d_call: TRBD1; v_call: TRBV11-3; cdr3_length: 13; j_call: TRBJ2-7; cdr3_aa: CASRRDRDYEQYF; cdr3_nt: TGTGCCAGCCGAAGGGACAGAGACTACGAGCAGTACTTC
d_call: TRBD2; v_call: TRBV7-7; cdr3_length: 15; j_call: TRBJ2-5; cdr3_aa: CASSFAAGGQETQYF; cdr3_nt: TGTGCCAGCAGCTTCGCGGCGGGAGGACAAGAGACCCAGTACTTC
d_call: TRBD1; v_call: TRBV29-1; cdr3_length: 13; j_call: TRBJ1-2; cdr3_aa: CSVEDRSDYGYTF; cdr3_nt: TGCAGCGTTGAGGACAGGAGTGACTATGGCTACACCTTC
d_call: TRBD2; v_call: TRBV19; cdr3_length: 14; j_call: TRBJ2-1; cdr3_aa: CASSGGARYNEQFF; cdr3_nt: TGTGCCAGTAGCGGGGGGGCCAGGTACAATGAGCAGTTCTTC
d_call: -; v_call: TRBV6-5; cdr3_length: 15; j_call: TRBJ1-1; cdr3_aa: CASSYSGGVYTEAFF; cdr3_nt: TGTGCCAGCAGTTACTCCGGGGGGGTTTACACTGAAGCTTTCTTT
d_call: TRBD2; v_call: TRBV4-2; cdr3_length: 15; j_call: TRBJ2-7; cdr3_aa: CASSQALAGIYEQYF; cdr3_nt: TGTGCCAGCAGCCAAGCACTAGCGGGAATCTACGAGCAGTACTTC
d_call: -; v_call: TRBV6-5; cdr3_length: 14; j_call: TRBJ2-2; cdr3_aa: CASSEQGQHGELFF; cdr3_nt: TGTGCCAGCAGTGAGCAGGGGCAACACGGGGAGCTGTTTTTT
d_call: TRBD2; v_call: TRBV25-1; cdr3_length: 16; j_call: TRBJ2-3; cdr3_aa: CASSEVYSGRSDTQYF; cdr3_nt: TGTGCCAGCAGTGAAGTCTATAGCGGGAGGTCAGATACGCAGTATTTT
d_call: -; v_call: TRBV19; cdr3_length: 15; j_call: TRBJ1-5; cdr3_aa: CASTEQGFGNQPQHF; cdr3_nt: TGTGCCAGTACTGAACAGGGCTTTGGTAATCAGCCCCAGCATTTT
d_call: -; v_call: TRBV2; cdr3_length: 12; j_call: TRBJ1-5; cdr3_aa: CASSDGGQPQHF; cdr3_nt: TGTGCCAGCAGTGATGGCGGACAGCCCCAGCATTTT
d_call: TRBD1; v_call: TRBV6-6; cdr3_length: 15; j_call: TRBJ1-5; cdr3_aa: CASDRDSSSNQPQHF; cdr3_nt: TGTGCCAGCGACCGGGACAGCTCCAGCAATCAGCCCCAGCATTTT
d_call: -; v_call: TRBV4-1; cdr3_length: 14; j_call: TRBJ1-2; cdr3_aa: CASSQDRDSSGYTF; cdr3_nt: TGCGCCAGCAGCCAGGACCGGGATTCCTCTGGCTACACCTTC
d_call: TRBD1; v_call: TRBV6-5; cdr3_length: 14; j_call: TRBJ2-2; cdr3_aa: CASNRQGGVGELFF; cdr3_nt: TGTGCCAGCAATAGACAGGGTGGGGTCGGGGAGCTGTTTTTT
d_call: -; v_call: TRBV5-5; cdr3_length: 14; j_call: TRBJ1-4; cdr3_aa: CASSLQTGSEKLFF; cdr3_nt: TGTGCCAGCAGCTTGCAAACCGGTAGTGAAAAACTGTTTTTT
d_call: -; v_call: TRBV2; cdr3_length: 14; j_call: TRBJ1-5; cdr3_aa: CASSDKNYLQPQHF; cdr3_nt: TGTGCCAGCAGTGATAAAAACTACCTTCAGCCCCAGCATTTT